A selection of T cell receptor beta chains follows, all from one sample in a study of CD8 T cells in ankylosing spondylitis. TCRdb reprocessed the 5' RACE reads with MiXCR, giving one entry per CDR3 protein. The repertoire has around 340,000 distinct CDR3 sequences, about 14% of them found once; the top ten carry 1.1%. Source material: blood, either unsorted or a sorted T cell fraction (not recorded which). These receptors came from a male donor with ankylosing spondylitis or in good health (not recorded which). Both conserved end residues are part of each CDR3. D genes are given only for firm matches. Clone size, where shown, is once, few, many, or a class for clones that have expanded.

V gene	J gene	clone size	D gene	CDR3 DNA	CDR3 protein
TRBV7-2	TRBJ1-2	.	.	TGTGCCAGCAGCTTCGCAGGGGCTAGCTATGGCTACACCTTC	CASSFAGASYGYTF
TRBV5-1	TRBJ2-1	.	.	TGCGCCAGCAGCTTGGGGGCTCCCTACAATGAGCAGTTCTTC	CASSLGAPYNEQFF
TRBV7-2	TRBJ2-3	.	.	TGTGCTACCTCAAGCGGGACAGATACGCAGTATTTT	CATSSGTDTQYF
TRBV24-1	TRBJ2-1	.	TRBD2	TGTGCCACCAGCCTTAGCGGGTACCACAATGAGCAGTTCTTC	CATSLSGYHNEQFF
TRBV15	TRBJ2-1	.	.	TGTGCCACCAGCAGATCTTTCCAAAAGACAGGCAATGAGCAGTTCTTC	CATSRSFQKTGNEQFF
TRBV4-2	TRBJ2-6	few	TRBD1	TGTGCCAGCAGCCCAAAACCGGGACAGATATCAAGCCCTGGGGCCAACGTCCTGACTTTC	CASSPKPGQISSPGANVLTF
TRBV5-6	TRBJ2-3	few	.	TGTGCCAGCAGCTCCAGGCCAGATACGCAGTATTTT	CASSSRPDTQYF
TRBV15	TRBJ1-1	many	.	TGTGCCACCAGCCTACTTTCAGACACTGAAGCTTTCTTT	CATSLLSDTEAFF
TRBV2	TRBJ2-1	.	.	TGTGCCAGCAAATTGCAGGGAGGTTTGAATGAGCAGTTCTTC	CASKLQGGLNEQFF
TRBV12-3/TRBV12-4	TRBJ2-7	.	.	TGTGCCAGCAGCCCGAGGGGAGTGGGGTTTGACGAGCAGTACTTC	CASSPRGVGFDEQYF
TRBV6-1	TRBJ2-2	few	.	TGTGCCAGCAGTACAGGGAAGATAAACACCGGGGAGCTGTTTTTT	CASSTGKINTGELFF
TRBV5-6	TRBJ1-2	.	.	TGTGCCAGCAGCCCAGGGCGACCTAACTATGGCTACACCTTC	CASSPGRPNYGYTF
TRBV4-2	TRBJ1-5	few	.	TGTGCCAGCAGCTCTACGGGCCACAAGAGCAATCAGCCCCAGCATTTT	CASSSTGHKSNQPQHF
TRBV12-3/TRBV12-4	TRBJ2-5	.	.	TGTGCCAGCAGAGCCGGGGCCTTGGAGACCCAGTACTTC	CASRAGALETQYF
TRBV29-1	TRBJ2-3	many	.	TGCAGCGTTGACAGGGACGGAGATACGCAGTATTTT	CSVDRDGDTQYF
TRBV11-2	TRBJ1-3	.	.	TGTGCCAGCAGCTTAGGGGTCTCTGGAAACACCATATATTTT	CASSLGVSGNTIYF
TRBV20-1	TRBJ2-3	few	.	TGCAGTGCTGATGCAGATACGCAGTATTTT	CSADADTQYF
TRBV5-1	TRBJ2-5	.	TRBD2	TGCGCCAGCAGCTTGACATTAGCGGGAGGAGAGACCCAGTACTTC	CASSLTLAGGETQYF
TRBV6-5	TRBJ2-5	few	TRBD1	TGTGCCAGCAGTTGGGGACAGGGGATTAACCAAGAGACCCAGTACTTC	CASSWGQGINQETQYF
TRBV12-3/TRBV12-4	TRBJ2-7	.	.	TGTGCCAGCAGCCCCGCCTGGGTTAGGAACGAGCAGTACTTC	CASSPAWVRNEQYF
TRBV2	TRBJ2-1	.	TRBD2	TGTGCCAGCAGTTTTCCGGGACTAGCGGGAGCGGATGAGCAGTTCTTC	CASSFPGLAGADEQFF
TRBV29-1	TRBJ2-7	few	TRBD1	TGCAGCGTATTCAGTAGACAGGGGTCCACCTACGAGCAGTACTTC	CSVFSRQGSTYEQYF
TRBV19	TRBJ1-1	few	.	TGTGCCAGTAGTGCCCTCTCTGGCGGGAACACTGAAGCTTTCTTT	CASSALSGGNTEAFF
TRBV11-2	TRBJ2-3	.	.	TGTGCCAGCAGCATCGACAGGTGGCCGGCAGATACGCAGTATTTT	CASSIDRWPADTQYF
TRBV4-2	TRBJ2-7	.	.	TGTGCCAGCAGCCAAGAGATCTGGACCCGGGTAGTGGACGAGCAGTACTTC	CASSQEIWTRVVDEQYF
TRBV10-3	TRBJ1-1	few	TRBD1	TGTGCCTCGATTGGGACAGGGGCGAACACTGAAGCTTTCTTT	CASIGTGANTEAFF
TRBV2	TRBJ2-1	many	.	TGCGCCAGCAGCGGCTACAATGAGCAGTTCTTC	CASSGYNEQFF
TRBV20-1	TRBJ2-1	many	TRBD2	TGCAGTGCTAGAGTAGCCGGGACTAGCGCAAGCAATGAGCAGTTCTTC	CSARVAGTSASNEQFF
TRBV11-2	TRBJ2-1	few	TRBD1	TGTGCCAGCAGCAGGGACAGGGAAGCCTACAATGAGCAGTTCTTC	CASSRDREAYNEQFF
TRBV7-2	TRBJ2-7	many	TRBD1	TGTGCCAGCAGCCCACGGGACAGCTCCTACGAGCAGTACTTC	CASSPRDSSYEQYF
TRBV20-1	TRBJ2-7	.	.	TGCAGTGCTAGAGACCCTGGGGACAACTACGAGCAGTACTTC	CSARDPGDNYEQYF
TRBV4-2	TRBJ1-2	many	TRBD1	TGTGCCAGCAGGACGCCGGGACAGGGGGCCGGTGTTAACTATGGCTACACCTTC	CASRTPGQGAGVNYGYTF
TRBV5-1	TRBJ2-5	.	.	TGCGCCAGCAGCTTGGGTTGGGGAGTCCAAGAGACCCAGTACTTC	CASSLGWGVQETQYF
TRBV4-1	TRBJ1-1	many	.	TGCGCCAGCAGCGTCCGGGAGAGCGGAAAGAATGAAGCTTTCTTT	CASSVRESGKNEAFF
TRBV12-3/TRBV12-4	TRBJ2-7	few	.	TGTGCCAGTATGGGCGGACACTACGAGCAGTACTTC	CASMGGHYEQYF
TRBV30	TRBJ2-6	few	.	TGTGCCTGGAGTCAATCTGGGGCCAACGTCCTGACTTTC	CAWSQSGANVLTF
TRBV20-1	TRBJ2-1	.	.	TGCAGTGCTAGAGATCATGGAACAGGGCTTTACAATGAGCAGTTCTTC	CSARDHGTGLYNEQFF
TRBV11-2	TRBJ2-7	.	.	TGTGCCAGCAGCTTAGCAGCGGGTACCTCCTACGAGCAGTACTTC	CASSLAAGTSYEQYF
TRBV20-1	TRBJ1-2	many	.	TGCAGTGCTGCGGAGGACTATGGCTACACCTTC	CSAAEDYGYTF
TRBV11-2	TRBJ2-7	.	.	TGTGCCAGCAGCTTAGATCAATTGAGATCTTTCGAGCAGTACTTC	CASSLDQLRSFEQYF
TRBV2	TRBJ1-5	.	.	TGTGCCAGCTGTGAAGACGGCTATCCCCAGCATTTT	CASCEDGYPQHF
TRBV12-3/TRBV12-4	TRBJ1-1	few	TRBD1	TGTGCCAGCAGCCCTTCGCCCGGGACAGTTAACACTGAAGCTTTCTTT	CASSPSPGTVNTEAFF
TRBV7-8	TRBJ2-1	.	TRBD2	TGTGCCAGCAGCGGGCGGGTAGCGGGATTCTCCTACAATGAGCAGTTCTTC	CASSGRVAGFSYNEQFF
TRBV3-1	TRBJ2-3	.	TRBD2	TGTGCCAGCACCCCTAGCGGGGCCACAGATACGCAGTATTTT	CASTPSGATDTQYF
TRBV6-5	TRBJ2-5	.	.	TGTGCCGGCTGGCGGCGACAAGAGACCCAGTACTTC	CAGWRRQETQYF
TRBV5-1	TRBJ2-1	many	TRBD2	TGCGCCAGCAGCTTGGGAACGGGAGGACGAGCCTACAATGAGCAGTTCTTC	CASSLGTGGRAYNEQFF
TRBV5-6	TRBJ2-3	.	.	TGTGCCAGCGTTGTAGCACTCTCCCCCACAGATACGCAGTATTTT	CASVVALSPTDTQYF
TRBV7-9	TRBJ1-1	many	.	TGTGCCAGCAGTTACAGGGACAACACTGAAGCTTTCTTT	CASSYRDNTEAFF
TRBV11-2	TRBJ2-5	.	.	TGTGCCAGCAGCTTATTTGGGTCGGAGACCCAGTACTTC	CASSLFGSETQYF